This T cell receptor beta chain was observed in a study of Tregs in tolerant kidney transplant recipients. Study-level findings and limits: Biological reproducibility was not directly addressed, but technical replication error appeared minimal. Antigen-driven expansion was suggested because donor-specific Tregs expanded more than all Tregs in tolerant patients.

Trimming left V 6 bases short and J 0 bases short, with 15 bases between. CDR1 MDHEN and CDR2 SYDVKM come from the germline V gene. The CDR3 contains 16 residues. TCRdb's copy holds only in-frame clones and misses some; the assay was immunoSEQ multiplex PCR. The sample lists under 85,000 clones; roughly nine tenths were seen once. For this clone: The antigen is undetermined.

This rearrangement joins TRBV28 to TRBJ2-4; possibly TRBD1 for D (6 bases). The sequence was collected from a human donor who received a combined kidney and bone marrow transplant. The sample was CD4+ T cells from blood, taken before the transplant. CDR3 in amino acids: CASSSGQLLAKNIQYF. In DNA, the CDR3 is TGTGCCAGCAGCTCCGGACAGTTACTAGCCAAAAACATTCAGTACTTC.